The next 31 T cell receptor beta chains were all read from a single sample in a study of control samples from healthy donors and cancer patients. Using immunoSEQ multiplex PCR, the repertoire was profiled, and TCRdb retains in-frame clones only, with some absent. The profile covers 99,000 or so clones, with roughly four fifths appearing a single time and 2% to 2.5% taken by the ten largest. The source material was blood. These receptors were obtained from a man between 60 and 70 years old in good health.

The chain joins TRBV9 to TRBJ1-1; no firm D call. Per germline, CDR1 SGDLS and CDR2 YYNGEE. The CDR3 is made up of 13 amino acids. With 3 bases removed from V and 0 bases from J, the gap between germline ends came to 6 bases. The CDR3 region is CASSGQVNTEAFF. CDR3 coding DNA: TGTGCCAGCAGCGGTCAGGTGAACACTGAAGCTTTCTTT. Variable domain in full (rest from reference TRBV9 and TRBJ1-1): DSGVTQTPKHLITATGQRVTLRCSPRSGDLSVYWYQQSLDQGLQFLIQYYNGEERAKGNILERFSAQQFPDLHSELNLSSLELGDSALYFCASSGQVNTEAFFGQGTRLTVV.

The chain combines TRBV5-1 with TRBJ2-7, with 10 bases aligning to TRBD1. The length of the CDR3 is 15 residues. Germline trimming cut 4 bases from V and 4 bases from J; bases unmatched to any gene: 8. The germline V gene has CDR1 SGHRS and CDR2 YFSETQ. CDR3 residues: CASSGSGTGEYEQYF. The CDR3 nucleotides read TGCGCCAGCAGCGGATCCGGGACAGGGGAATACGAGCAGTACTTC.

The chain combines TRBV3-1 (or the pseudogene TRBV3-2) with TRBJ1-1; D is unresolved. Germline CDR1 reads LGHDT; CDR2 reads YNNKEL (reference sequence). Trimming took off 8 bases at V and 4 bases at J, with 17 bases between the two ends. This CDR3 has 14 amino acids. The CDR3 DNA follows: TGTGCCAGCCGGTACTCATCAGTAGGCACTGAAGCTTTCTTT. Its protein product is CASRYSSVGTEAFF.

The chain employs TRBV7-9 and TRBJ2-7; D might be TRBD1 (5 bases). CDR3 size: 15 residues. V was pared by 1 base and J by 0 bases, with 10 bases between. Germline-derived CDR1 and CDR2 are SEHNR and FQNEAQ (reference sequence). The CDR3 DNA sequence: TGTGCCAGCAGCTTAGTACAGGTCAGCTCCTACGAGCAGTACTTC. Amino acid sequence: CASSLVQVSSYEQYF.

The chain carries TRBV5-5 and TRBJ2-1, with 8 bases lining up with TRBD2. Germline assignment: CDR1 SGHKS and CDR2 YYEKEE (reference sequence). The J segment lost 5 bases and the V segment lost 3 bases, leaving 7 bases of the junction unmatched. The CDR3 is made up of 15 amino acids. The CDR3 spells CASSSAGTRHNEQFF. CDR3 nucleotide sequence: TGTGCCAGCAGCTCCGCCGGGACTAGACACAATGAGCAGTTCTTC.

The chain is built from TRBV4-1 and TRBJ2-1; 8 bases match TRBD2. Germline V lookup: CDR1 MGHRA, CDR2 YSYEKL. Unmatched junction bases numbered 7, after V lost 3 bases and J lost 9 bases. The CDR3 consists of 14 residues. The CDR3, as DNA: TGCGCCAGCAGCCAGACCGGACTAGCCTCTGAGCAGTTCTTC. Protein sequence: CASSQTGLASEQFF.

V and J are TRBV3-1 (or the pseudogene TRBV3-2) and TRBJ2-7; the match to TRBD2 covers 8 bases. J gave up 1 base and V 3 bases, and 2 bases lay outside the gene matches. Germline CDR1 is LGHDT and CDR2 is YNNKEL (reference sequence). This CDR3 contains 14 residues. The chain's CDR3 is CASSHGTSSYEQYF. The CDR3 nucleotides are TGTGCCAGCAGCCACGGGACTAGTTCCTACGAGCAGTACTTC.

The chain couples TRBV28 to TRBJ1-2; no definite D call. The CDR3 consists of 12 residues. Germline V gives CDR1 MDHEN, CDR2 SYDVKM. V was cut by 6 bases and J by 8 bases, with 13 bases left in between. The CDR3 spells CASSLSRLGYTF. The DNA of the CDR3 is TGTGCCAGCAGCCTATCCCGGCTCGGCTACACCTTC.

This clone was seen once. The chain joins TRBV28 to TRBJ2-7; no definite D call. V shed 7 bases and J shed 4 bases, with 8 bases lying between them. The CDR3 is 11 residues long. In germline, CDR1 is MDHEN, CDR2 SYDVKM. The CDR3 spells CASNARYEQYF. CDR3 nucleotides: TGTGCCAGCAATGCCCGTTACGAGCAGTACTTC.

The chain joins TRBV4-1 to TRBJ1-5; D is perhaps TRBD1 (6 bases). This CDR3 is built from 14 residues. V was pared by 4 bases and J by 6 bases, with 13 bases between. CDR1 is MGHRA and CDR2 is YSYEKL in the germline V gene. The CDR3: CASSPTGPSQPQHF. In DNA, the CDR3 is TGCGCCAGCAGCCCCACAGGGCCCTCTCAGCCCCAGCATTTT.

The gene calls are TRBV28 and TRBJ1-2; D possibly corresponds to TRBD1 (6 bases). CDR1 and CDR2 from the germline V gene are MDHEN and SYDVKM. The CDR3 has 14 amino acids. Trimming left V 7 bases short and J 8 bases short, with 20 bases between. The CDR3 loop is CASMGGPRIGGYTF. CDR3 DNA sequence: TGTGCCAGCATGGGGGGCCCAAGGATAGGAGGCTACACCTTC.

The CDR3 is CASSLAGLPIYEQYF. CDR3 in DNA: TGTGCCAGCAGCTTGGCCGGTTTACCGATCTACGAGCAGTACTTC. The rearrangement links TRBV5-5 to TRBJ2-7; D remains unclear. Per germline, CDR1 SGHKS and CDR2 YYEKEE (reference sequence). The CDR3 extends over 15 amino acids. Trimming removed 0 bases at V and 3 bases at J, with 13 bases between. Combining the CDR3 with reference TRBV5-5 and TRBJ2-7 gives the whole variable domain DAGVTQSPTHLIKTRGQQVTLRCSPISGHKSVSWYQQVLGQGPQFIFQYYEKEERGRGNFPDRFSARQFPNYSSELNVNALLLGDSALYLCASSLAGLPIYEQYFGPGTRLTVT.

In its sample, this clone was seen a few times. The gene calls are TRBV10-3 and TRBJ2-2, with a possible D match to TRBD2 (5 bases). The CDR3 has 12 amino acids. In germline, CDR1 is ENHRY, CDR2 SYGVKD. Deletions cut 3 bases from V and 7 bases from J, with 6 bases between. Here the CDR3 reads CAISDAGGELFF. Written as DNA, the CDR3 is TGTGCCATCAGTGATGCGGGCGGGGAGCTGTTTTTT.

The rearrangement links TRBV2 to TRBJ2-1, with D unresolved. Germline assignment: CDR1 SNHLY and CDR2 FYNNEI. The CDR3 extends over 10 amino acids. The ends were cut back, 11 bases at V and 7 bases at J, with 9 bases in the middle. The chain's CDR3 is CAGYYNEQFF. The CDR3 bases are TGTGCCGGATACTATAATGAGCAGTTCTTC.

This clone was seen just once. This chain uses TRBV7-8 with TRBJ1-3; no clear D. Per germline, CDR1 SGHVS and CDR2 FQNEAQ. The CDR3 length is 15 residues. Trimming shortened V by 3 bases and J by 0 bases, and 9 bases separated the two germline ends. CDR3 protein: CASSFAPSSGNTIYF. For the CDR3, the DNA is TGTGCCAGCAGCTTCGCCCCGAGCTCTGGAAACACCATATATTTT.

The chain carries TRBV19 and TRBJ1-2, with 8 positions matching TRBD1. Germline V gene sequence: CDR1 LNHDA, CDR2 SQIVND (reference sequence). J was trimmed by 7 bases and V by 5 bases; bases with no gene match: 12. The CDR3 runs to 15 residues. CDR3 region: CASSPPDRGSAGYTF. The CDR3 coding sequence is TGTGCCAGTAGTCCCCCTGACAGGGGCTCGGCTGGCTACACCTTC.

This clone was picked up a small number of times. The chain is built from TRBV7-9 and TRBJ2-5; D might be TRBD1 (5 bases). This CDR3 comprises 14 residues. The V and J ends lost 5 bases and 3 bases respectively, with 13 bases between them. CDR1 and CDR2 (germline): SEHNR, FQNEAQ (reference sequence). DNA for the CDR3: TGTGCCAGCAGCCCCAGGGTTTTTGAAGAGACCCAGTACTTC. Translation gives CASSPRVFEETQYF.

This clone was observed a single time. The gene calls are TRBV11-2 and TRBJ2-1; 7 bases match TRBD2. CDR1 is SGHAT, CDR2 FQNNGV, per germline. V lost 4 bases and J lost 8; bases outside the gene matches: 11. The CDR3 totals 15 residues. CDR3 bases: TGTGCCAGCAGCTCCGTGGGGGGAGGGATAGATGAGCAGTTCTTC. As protein: CASSSVGGGIDEQFF.

The chain links TRBV6-5 to TRBJ1-4; unclear D gene. Germline loops: CDR1 MNHEY, CDR2 SVGAGI. The CDR3 runs to 14 residues. Trimming left V 7 bases short and J 7 bases short, with 16 bases between. CDR3 in amino acids: CASKLGRLVEKLFF. CDR3 sequence (DNA): TGTGCCAGCAAGTTAGGGCGCTTGGTTGAAAAACTGTTTTTT.

This clone is a singleton in its sample. The chain couples TRBV11-2 to TRBJ2-7; 7 nucleotides align to TRBD2. The CDR3 spans 13 residues. The V gene's germline CDR1 is SGHAT and CDR2 FQNNGV. V gave up 1 base and J gave up 6 bases; unmatched junction bases: 3. CDR3 sequence reads: CASSLGEGVEQYF. The DNA for the CDR3 is TGTGCCAGCAGCTTAGGGGAGGGCGTCGAGCAGTACTTC.

This chain connects TRBV9 to TRBJ2-3; no clear D. Deletions cut 5 bases from V and 2 bases from J, with 9 bases between. The CDR3 is 13 residues long. Germline assignment: CDR1 SGDLS and CDR2 YYNGEE. CDR3 DNA: TGTGCCAGCAGTGGATCCAACACAGATACGCAGTATTTT. Translation gives CASSGSNTDTQYF.

On this clone: The junction differs from germline at one of its ends, possibly a read error. The chain links TRBV2 to TRBJ2-2; D is perhaps TRBD1 (5 bases). This CDR3 comprises 13 residues. Per germline, CDR1 SNHLY and CDR2 FYNNEI. The DNA for the CDR3 is TGTGCCAGTAGTGTAGGGGACACCGGGGAGCTGTTTTTT. Encoded protein: CASSVGDTGELFF.

There are a few counts of this clone. The chain has TRBV19 and TRBJ2-7; 7 positions match TRBD1. J lost 2 bases, V lost 5 bases, and 9 bases had no gene match. This CDR3 is built from 15 residues. Germline loops: CDR1 LNHDA, CDR2 SQIVND (reference sequence). The DNA of the CDR3 is TGTGCCAGTAGTCCCCGGGACAGATCCGCCTACGAGCAGTACTTC. It encodes CASSPRDRSAYEQYF.

Turning to this clone: Other DNA sequences from this sample encode an identical CDR3 as well. The chain uses TRBV19 and TRBJ1-2, with D hard to call. V dropped 7 bases and J dropped 4 bases, with 13 bases sitting between them. This CDR3 comprises 13 residues. In germline, CDR1 is LNHDA, CDR2 SQIVND (reference sequence). The CDR3 sequence is CASTLGRGYGYTF. The CDR3 nucleotides read TGTGCCAGTACCCTAGGTCGGGGCTATGGCTACACCTTC.

About this clone itself: The junction and the germline gene differ at one end; a read error may be behind it. This chain joins TRBV7-7 and TRBJ2-3; 7 positions agree with TRBD2. Germline V gene sequence: CDR1 SSHAT, CDR2 FNYEAQ (reference sequence). The CDR3 has 14 residues. CDR3 sequence reads: CASSRSGRTDTQYF. The CDR3 DNA reads TGTGCTAGCAGCCGTAGCGGGCGGACAGATACGCAGTATTTT.

This CDR3 is CASSQGHNNYGYTF. The DNA for the CDR3 is TGCGCCAGCAGCCAAGGACATAATAACTATGGCTACACCTTC. The V and J genes are TRBV5-1 and TRBJ1-2, with D possibly matching TRBD1 (5 bases). V lost 4 bases and J lost 1, with 11 bases in between. Per the germline V gene, CDR1 is SGHRS and CDR2 is YFSETQ. The CDR3 is 14 amino acids.

V is TRBV3-1 (or the pseudogene TRBV3-2) and J is TRBJ1-1, with D perhaps TRBD1 (5 bases). Germline CDR1 and CDR2: LGHDT and YNNKEL (reference sequence). The CDR3 is made up of 13 amino acids. V was shortened by 7 bases and J by 8 bases, with 17 bases between the two germline ends. The DNA for the CDR3 is TGTGCCAGCACCGCGGGTATTTGGGGCGAAGCTTTCTTT. This encodes CASTAGIWGEAFF.

This rearrangement joins TRBV4-1 to TRBJ2-3; 9 bases are a match to TRBD1. After removal of 5 bases from V and 4 bases from J, the junction contained 10 bases not matched to a gene. The CDR3 runs 16 residues. Germline lookup yields CDR1 MGHRA and CDR2 YSYEKL. The CDR3 DNA reads TGCGCCAGCAGCACCCACAGGGGGCCCGGGTCAGATACGCAGTATTTT. Translating gives CASSTHRGPGSDTQYF.

In this sample, this clone turned up once. The genes are TRBV10-3 and TRBJ2-7, with TRBD2 matching over 8 bases. CDR3 length equals 15 residues. In germline, CDR1 is ENHRY, CDR2 SYGVKD. With 3 bases clipped from V and 2 bases from J, the junction kept 6 bases outside the gene matches. CDR3 sequence reads: CAISEGSGATYEQYF. As DNA, the CDR3 is TGTGCCATCAGTGAAGGTAGCGGGGCCACCTACGAGCAGTACTTC.

The chain links TRBV28 to TRBJ2-3; D is tentatively TRBD1 or TRBD2 (8 bases each). This CDR3 is 20 amino acids long. V dropped 5 bases and J dropped 0 bases, with 27 bases sitting between them. Germline CDR1 reads MDHEN; CDR2 reads SYDVKM. In DNA form, the CDR3 reads TGTGCCAGCAGTACCCCAGGGGGCGGCGGGAGGAAGACTAGCACAGATACGCAGTATTTT. Amino acids: CASSTPGGGGRKTSTDTQYF. Combining the CDR3 with reference TRBV28 and TRBJ2-3 gives the whole variable domain DVKVTQSSRYLVKRTGEKVFLECVQDMDHENMFWYRQDPGLGLRLIYFSYDVKMKEKGDIPEGYSVSREKKERFSLILESASTNQTSMYLCASSTPGGGGRKTSTDTQYFGPGTRLTVL.

This chain uses TRBV3-1 (or the pseudogene TRBV3-2) with TRBJ1-6; the match to TRBD1 covers 9 bases. The germline CDR1 and CDR2 sequences are LGHDT and YNNKEL (reference sequence). The CDR3 contains 14 residues. Unmatched junction bases numbered 3, after V lost 4 bases and J lost 8 bases. CDR3 in amino acids: CASSPRTGDSPLHF. DNA of the CDR3: TGTGCCAGCAGCCCCCGGACAGGGGATTCACCCCTCCACTTT.